These 21 T cell receptor beta chains share one sample of origin, sequenced in a study of T cells in Graves' hyperthyroidism and ophthalmopathy. RNA transcripts were the template for amplifying TCR beta CDR3 regions. TCR CDR3 underwent first-round RT-PCR with the HTBI primer set. Using its own MiXCR run on the multiplex PCR reads, TCRdb lists one record per CDR3 protein. The top ten clones hold around 19% of a sample with under 700,000 distinct CDR3 sequences, 16% of them seen once. Sequenced sample: blood. The origin of the receptors is a young woman with Graves' hyperthyroidism.

The chain carries TRBV2 and TRBJ2-1, with 11 bases fitting TRBD2. Germline CDR1 and CDR2: SNHLY and FYNNEI. The CDR3 has 11 residues. The V segment lost 6 bases and the J segment 14 bases; nucleotides outside the gene matches: 3. For the CDR3, the DNA is TGTGCCAGCAGCCCGACTAGCGGGAAGTTCTTC. This translates into CASSPTSGKFF.

V is TRBV3-1 and J is TRBJ2-1; D is unclear. This CDR3 has 12 residues. The germline CDR1 and CDR2 sequences are LGHDT and YNNKEL (reference sequence). V was shortened by 0 bases and J by 8 bases, with 5 bases between the two germline ends. CDR3 loop: CASSQDRYEQFF. CDR3 coding DNA: TGTGCCAGCAGCCAAGACCGGTATGAGCAGTTCTTC.

This clonotype showed up many times. The V call is TRBV7-8, the J call TRBJ2-1, with D hard to call. CDR3 size: 15 residues. In germline, CDR1 is SGHVS, CDR2 FQNEAQ. Between the trimmed V and J ends, which lost 2 bases and 3 bases, there was a span of 11 bases. The CDR3 DNA is TGTGCCAGCAGCTTAAGTCAAAACCGCTACAATGAGCAGTTCTTC. This sequence encodes CASSLSQNRYNEQFF.

The gene calls are TRBV20-1 and TRBJ2-2; 8 bases map to TRBD1. J lost 3 bases, V lost 0 bases, and 9 bases had no gene match. Germline CDR1 DFQATT, CDR2 SNEGSKA (reference sequence). The CDR3 sequence is 17 residues long. The CDR3 region has the DNA TGCAGTGCTAGAGATAGACAGGGGCCCCCGGACACCGGGGAGCTGTTTTTT. Its translation: CSARDRQGPPDTGELFF.

This clonotype was observed a few times. CDR3 sequence: CATSEPGLDTQYF. For the CDR3, the DNA is TGTGCCACCAGTGAGCCGGGCCTAGATACGCAGTATTTT. The chain employs TRBV24-1 and TRBJ2-3; D gene ambiguous. V was cut by 4 bases and J by 5 bases, with 9 bases left in between. The CDR3 is 13 residues long. CDR1 is KGHDR, CDR2 SFDVKD, per germline.

The chain recombines TRBV27 with TRBJ1-3, with D uncertain. CDR1 is MNHEY, CDR2 SMNVEV, per germline (reference sequence). Between the trimmed V and J ends, which lost 6 bases and 4 bases, there was a span of 16 bases. The CDR3 covers 15 residues. The CDR3 nucleotides read TGTGCCAGCAGCCCAGGCTCTAGCTCGGGAAACACCATATATTTT. It encodes CASSPGSSSGNTIYF.

This clonotype came up many times. The chain recombines TRBV18 with TRBJ1-4; no definite D call. This CDR3 region has 15 residues. Germline V gene data show CDR1 as KGHSH and CDR2 as LQKENI. Trimming shortened V by 0 bases and J by 0 bases, and 5 bases separated the two germline ends. As DNA, the CDR3 is TGTGCCAGCTCACCACCCAGTGCAACTAATGAAAAACTGTTTTTT. Amino acids: CASSPPSATNEKLFF.

This clonotype was seen repeatedly, ten times or more. V is TRBV6-1 and J is TRBJ1-2; tentatively, D is TRBD1 (5 bases). Germline CDR1 is MNHNS and CDR2 is SASEGT. CDR3 length: 15 residues. V was clipped by 5 bases and J by 1 base, with 14 bases between them. The CDR3 region has the DNA TGTGCCAGCAGTTATATGGCAGGGTATAACTATGGCTACACCTTC. This codes for CASSYMAGYNYGYTF.

This clonotype was detected a few times. The chain carries TRBV12-5 and TRBJ2-1; perhaps TRBD1 as D (5 bases). In germline, CDR1 is LGHNT, CDR2 FRNRAP. V was shortened by 0 bases and J by 9 bases, with 18 bases between the two germline ends. This CDR3 is built from 16 residues. The CDR3 coding sequence is TGTGCTAGTGGTTTGGTATTAGGCAGGGTAGTAACTGAGCAGTTCTTC. This encodes CASGLVLGRVVTEQFF.

This clonotype was detected ten times or more. The rearrangement uses TRBV27 and TRBJ2-7, with 7 bases that match TRBD1. J lost 6 bases, V lost 8 bases, and 13 bases had no gene match. Per germline, CDR1 MNHEY and CDR2 SMNVEV (reference sequence). This CDR3 region has 14 residues. This chain's CDR3 is CASSDRTGMSEQYF. The CDR3, as DNA: TGTGCCAGCTCCGATCGGACAGGTATGAGCGAGCAGTACTTC.

V usage is TRBV4-3 and J usage is TRBJ1-4; weak D call: TRBD1 (5 bases). Per the germline V gene, CDR1 is LGHNA and CDR2 is YSLEER. With 2 bases removed from V and 3 bases from J, the gap between germline ends came to 10 bases. The CDR3 loop spans 15 amino acids. This CDR3 reads CASSQTRASNEKLFF. The DNA of the CDR3 is TGCGCCAGCAGCCAAACCAGGGCCTCTAATGAAAAACTGTTTTTT.

J is TRBJ2-7 and V is TRBV15; maybe TRBD1 (6 bases). Trimming cost V 3 bases and J 5 bases, with 11 bases left between them. Germline V lookup: CDR1 LNHNV, CDR2 YYDKDF (reference sequence). The length of the CDR3 is 13 residues. The CDR3 DNA reads TGTGCCACCAGCAGTGGGAACAGGGACGAGCAGTACTTC. Encoded protein: CATSSGNRDEQYF. The full variable domain, with the rest looked up from reference TRBV15 and TRBJ2-7, is DAMVIQNPRYQVTQFGKPVTLSCSQTLNHNVMYWYQQKSSQAPKLLFHYYDKDFNNEADTPDNFQSRRPNTSFCFLDIRSPGLGDTAMYLCATSSGNRDEQYFGPGTRLTVT.

This clonotype was seen more than once but under ten times. The rearrangement links TRBV10-2 to TRBJ1-1; D gene ambiguous. V lost 3 bases and J lost 2, with 10 bases in between. Germline lookup yields CDR1 WSHSY and CDR2 SAAADI. The CDR3 spans 14 residues. Here the CDR3 reads CASSDGGINTEAFF. For the CDR3, the DNA is TGCGCCAGCAGTGATGGAGGGATCAACACTGAAGCTTTCTTT.

The table lists this clonotype with a count of one. The chain uses TRBV5-1 and TRBJ2-3; D unclear. CDR3 length: 14 residues. In germline, CDR1 is SGHRS, CDR2 YFSETQ. V gave up 4 bases and J gave up 1 base, with 10 bases separating them. The CDR3 here is CASSPVVGTDTQYF. The DNA of the CDR3 is TGCGCCAGCAGCCCAGTCGTGGGCACAGATACGCAGTATTTT.

Ten or more counts support this clonotype. CDR3 sequence reads: CAIQAYQQGTEAFF. Written as DNA, the CDR3 is TGTGCCATTCAAGCTTACCAACAAGGCACTGAAGCTTTCTTT. The V and J genes are TRBV11-2 and TRBJ1-1; unclear D gene. Germline CDR1 is SGHAT and CDR2 is FQNNGV. Between the trimmed V and J ends, which lost 10 bases and 4 bases, there was a span of 19 bases. There are 14 residues in the CDR3.

This clonotype was detected many times. The chain couples TRBV3-1 to TRBJ2-3, with D perhaps TRBD1 (6 bases). The CDR3 length is 14 residues. V was pared by 1 base and J by 3 bases, with 8 bases between. Germline V gene sequence: CDR1 LGHDT, CDR2 YNNKEL (reference sequence). The CDR3 DNA follows: TGTGCCAGCAGCCAAGTCCAGGGGACAGATACGCAGTATTTT. Its translation: CASSQVQGTDTQYF.

The chain is built from TRBV20-1 and TRBJ1-1; possibly TRBD1 for D (6 bases). The CDR3 spans 14 residues. Germline CDR1 and CDR2: DFQATT and SNEGSKA (reference sequence). The germline V and J ends were trimmed by 6 bases and 7 bases, with 21 bases remaining between them. CDR3 bases: TGCAGTGCAAATACGCATCAGGGGTGGGGTGAAGCTTTCTTT. Translating it yields CSANTHQGWGEAFF.

This clonotype was counted a few times. V gene TRBV13 combines with J gene TRBJ2-2; 9 bases match TRBD1. Germline trimming cut 3 bases from V and 6 bases from J; bases unmatched to any gene: 8. CDR3 length equals 16 residues. In germline, CDR1 is PRHDT, CDR2 FYEKMQ (reference sequence). The CDR3 nucleotides read TGTGCCAGCAGCTTGCTTCCGACAGGGGGTCCCGGGGAGCTGTTTTTT. It yields the protein CASSLLPTGGPGELFF.

This clonotype was counted ten times or more. V usage is TRBV28 and J usage is TRBJ1-1; 7 bases are shared with TRBD1. V lost 3 bases to trimming and J lost 4 bases; unmatched junction nucleotides: 8. This CDR3 region has 15 residues. Germline V gene lookup returns CDR1 MDHEN and CDR2 SYDVKM. The CDR3 protein is CASSFLQGTSTEAFF. In DNA form, the CDR3 reads TGTGCCAGCAGTTTCCTACAGGGGACGAGCACTGAAGCTTTCTTT.

The chain uses TRBV11-2 and TRBJ2-1, with 8 bases matching TRBD2. Trimming cost V 2 bases and J 9 bases; bases outside gene matches: 9. The CDR3 sequence is 15 residues long. Germline CDR1 SGHAT, CDR2 FQNNGV. CDR3 sequence (DNA): TGTGCCAGCAGCTTAACGGGGGGGACTCACAGTGAGCAGTTCTTC. This codes for CASSLTGGTHSEQFF.

The rearrangement links TRBV7-3 to TRBJ2-7; D might be TRBD1 or TRBD2, each matching 5 bases. CDR1 SGHTA and CDR2 FQGTGA come from the germline V gene. The CDR3 is 13 amino acids. Trimming left V 1 base short and J 6 bases short, with 10 bases between. The CDR3 here is CASSLSRDGEQYF. CDR3 DNA sequence: TGTGCCAGCAGCTTAAGTAGGGACGGCGAGCAGTACTTC.